This T cell receptor (beta chain) was captured in a study of early stage breast cancer tumors. General observations from the study: Commonly generated sequences made up most enriched TCRB sequences shared between patients. Tumors had approximately 2.7-fold higher T cell density than normal breast. Tumor and normal breast were distinguished via blood comparison in about 90% of the 16 patients.

The V and J ends lost 4 bases and 7 bases respectively, with 11 bases between them. Germline assignment: CDR1 SQVTM and CDR2 ANQGSEA. This CDR3 is 12 amino acids long. About this clone itself: The target antigen is unknown.

Assay used: immunoSEQ multiplex PCR; TCRdb lists only in-frame clones, some missing. Of 45,000 to 60,000 clones listed, roughly four fifths are singletons. Material for sequencing was blood. This chain uses TRBV29-1 with TRBJ1-5, with unresolved D. The sequence was collected from a person aged 45-60 years with breast cancer. The CDR3 DNA reads TGCAGCGTTGGTGGTGGTAGGCAGCCCCAGCATTTT. Protein sequence: CSVGGGRQPQHF.